Presented here are 31 T cell receptor beta chains from one specimen sequenced in a study of technical replicates of blood from a few donors. The protocol was immunoSEQ multiplex PCR, while the TCRdb copy is restricted to in-frame clones and leaves out a portion. The sample has tens of thousands of clones, approximately 90% seen once; the top ten hold more than 0.25%. Sequencing input: T cells isolated from PBMCs. All receptors derive from a human donor in good health.

This clone came up once. The chain's CDR3 is CASIGGAPWGEQYF. In nucleotides, the CDR3 is TGTGCCAGCATCGGCGGGGCCCCTTGGGGCGAGCAGTACTTC. The V call is TRBV28, the J call TRBJ2-7, with D possibly TRBD2 on 6 matching bases. The germline CDR1 and CDR2 sequences are MDHEN and SYDVKM. Trimming pared 7 bases from V and 6 bases from J, leaving 19 bases between. The CDR3 extends over 14 amino acids.

The chain is built from TRBV29-1 and TRBJ1-1, with TRBD1 identical over 7 bases. This CDR3 has 14 residues. J was trimmed by 1 base and V by 3 bases; bases with no gene match: 5. Germline V gene sequence: CDR1 SQVTM, CDR2 ANQGSEA. The CDR3 protein is CSVDIGGPNTEAFF. The DNA of the CDR3 is TGCAGCGTTGATATAGGGGGCCCGAACACTGAAGCTTTCTTT. The entire variable domain, with the rest obtained from reference TRBV29-1 and TRBJ1-1, is as follows: SAVISQKPSRDICQRGTSLTIQCQVDSQVTMMFWYRQQPGQSLTLIATANQGSEATYESGFVIDKFPISRPNLTFSTLTVSNMSPEDSSIYLCSVDIGGPNTEAFFGQGTRLTVV.

The V call is TRBV7-2, the J call TRBJ1-1; 9 nucleotides agree with TRBD1. Trimming took 5 bases from V and 6 from J; bases not matched to a gene: 19. This CDR3 has 18 amino acids. In germline, CDR1 is SGHTA, CDR2 FQGNSA. The CDR3 DNA sequence: TGTGCCAGCAGCACCCGGACAGGGGACCGAGCCCTTTCTCCTGAAGCTTTCTTT. Its protein product is CASSTRTGDRALSPEAFF.

The chain uses TRBV18 and TRBJ2-7; the D gene is possibly TRBD2 (6 bases). This CDR3 comprises 15 residues. The V gene's germline CDR1 is KGHSH and CDR2 LQKENI. V lost 6 bases, J lost 2 bases, and 17 bases lay in between. CDR3 bases: TGTGCCAGCTCCCCCGGGAGTTTTACTACCTACGAGCAGTACTTC. It yields the protein CASSPGSFTTYEQYF.

The chain couples TRBV11-2 to TRBJ1-1, with 9 bases matching TRBD1. The CDR3 is made up of 15 amino acids. The junction had 4 bases not matched to a gene; V was cut back by 4 bases and J by 1 base. Looked up from germline, CDR1 is SGHAT and CDR2 is FQNNGV. The CDR3 is CASSSGQGTNTEAFF. The CDR3 DNA reads as TGTGCCAGCAGCTCCGGACAGGGGACGAACACTGAAGCTTTCTTT.

The V call is TRBV6-5, the J call TRBJ2-1; TRBD2 agrees at 7 bases. The trim removed 4 bases at V and 3 bases at J, leaving 6 bases unmatched. This CDR3 is 15 amino acids long. Per the germline V gene, CDR1 is MNHEY and CDR2 is SVGAGI. CDR3 DNA: TGTGCCAGCAGTTCCGGGACTAACCGCTACAATGAGCAGTTCTTC. As protein: CASSSGTNRYNEQFF.

V is TRBV11-3 and J is TRBJ2-1; 8 positions agree with TRBD1. The CDR3 has 16 residues. With V trimmed by 0 bases and J by 0 bases, 1 base remained unmatched. Germline assignment: CDR1 SGHNT and CDR2 YENEEA. In DNA, the CDR3 is TGTGCCAGCAGCTTAGAAACAGGGGGCTCCTACAATGAGCAGTTCTTC. Its protein product is CASSLETGGSYNEQFF.

The V and J genes are TRBV6-1 and TRBJ1-1, with 10 bases fitting TRBD1. Germline assignment: CDR1 MNHNS and CDR2 SASEGT. V was pared by 1 base and J by 4 bases, with 0 bases of the junction left unmatched. CDR3 length: 14 amino acids. This CDR3 is CASSEGTGGTEAFF. DNA for the CDR3: TGTGCCAGCAGTGAAGGGACAGGGGGCACTGAAGCTTTCTTT.

This clone appeared once. The chain carries TRBV29-1 and TRBJ1-2; 7 positions agree with TRBD1. Losses at the gene ends were 3 bases for V and 0 bases for J; bases not matched to a gene: 1. This CDR3 has 13 residues. The germline V gene encodes CDR1 SQVTM and CDR2 ANQGSEA. This CDR3 is CSVDRGTNYGYTF. CDR3 nucleotide sequence: TGCAGCGTTGACAGGGGGACTAACTATGGCTACACCTTC.

DNA for the CDR3: TGTGCCAGCAGTTCCGACACGGTCCTGTACAATGAGCAGTTCTTC. This gives the protein CASSSDTVLYNEQFF. V and J are TRBV27 and TRBJ2-1, with unresolved D. Per germline, CDR1 MNHEY and CDR2 SMNVEV (reference sequence). The germline V and J ends were trimmed by 4 bases and 4 bases, with 14 bases remaining between them. The CDR3 is made up of 15 amino acids.

The CDR3 is CASSPGQGAYEQYF. CDR3 sequence (DNA): TGTGCCAGCAGCCCGGGACAGGGAGCCTACGAGCAGTACTTC. V gene TRBV5-6 combines with J gene TRBJ2-7, with 9 bases that match TRBD1. CDR1 SGHDT and CDR2 YYEEEE come from the germline V gene. V was pared by 4 bases and J by 2 bases, with 4 bases of the junction left unmatched. This CDR3 comprises 14 residues.

This clone was detected only a few times. The rearrangement uses TRBV2 and TRBJ1-1, with 7 bases matching TRBD1. The trim removed 6 bases at V and 2 bases at J, leaving 3 bases unmatched. CDR1 is SNHLY, CDR2 FYNNEI, per germline. CDR3 length equals 13 residues. DNA for the CDR3: TGTGCCAGCAGGGACAGGTTCAACACTGAAGCTTTCTTT. It specifies CASRDRFNTEAFF.

The V gene is TRBV2, the J gene TRBJ2-3, with 8 bases fitting TRBD2. J lost 7 bases, V lost 5 bases, and 14 bases had no gene match. This CDR3 region has 16 residues. From germline, CDR1 is SNHLY and CDR2 FYNNEI. CDR3 nucleotide sequence: TGTGCCAGCAGTCGCTCAGAGGGACTAGGTGGAAATACGCAGTATTTT. Its protein is CASSRSEGLGGNTQYF.

The gene calls are TRBV30 and TRBJ2-6; perhaps TRBD1 as D (6 bases). The germline V gene encodes CDR1 GTSNPN and CDR2 SVGIG (reference sequence). CDR3 length equals 14 residues. Trimming took 4 bases from V and 4 from J, leaving 11 bases between them. CDR3 sequence: CAWMTGLGANVLTF. As DNA, the CDR3 is TGTGCCTGGATGACAGGCCTAGGGGCCAACGTCCTGACTTTC.

The J gene is TRBJ1-1, the V gene TRBV5-1; D is uncertain. There are 16 residues in the CDR3. CDR1 SGHRS and CDR2 YFSETQ come from the germline V gene. The V end lost 2 bases, the J end lost 0 bases, and 14 bases lay between the germline ends. This chain's CDR3 is CASSFNRGTMNTEAFF. The DNA of the CDR3 is TGCGCCAGCAGCTTTAACCGCGGAACAATGAACACTGAAGCTTTCTTT. Variable domain in full (rest from reference TRBV5-1 and TRBJ1-1): KAGVTQTPRYLIKTRGQQVTLSCSPISGHRSVSWYQQTPGQGLQFLFEYFSETQRNKGNFPGRFSGRQFSNSRSEMNVSTLELGDSALYLCASSFNRGTMNTEAFFGQGTRLTVV.

The V gene is TRBV5-4, the J gene TRBJ2-1, with D maybe TRBD2 (6 bases). CDR3 length: 15 amino acids. Germline loops: CDR1 SGHNT, CDR2 YYREEE (reference sequence). V was clipped by 1 base and J by 3 bases, with 11 bases between them. The CDR3 region is CASSLTPSVYNEQFF. The DNA for the CDR3 is TGTGCCAGCAGCTTGACGCCTAGCGTCTACAATGAGCAGTTCTTC.

This chain joins TRBV19 and TRBJ2-3; maybe TRBD2 (6 bases). The CDR3 consists of 16 residues. The germline gives CDR1 LNHDA, CDR2 SQIVND (reference sequence). Trimming shortened V by 3 bases and J by 6 bases, and 19 bases separated the two germline ends. The CDR3 DNA sequence: TGTGCCAGTAGTATGATAGCGGTGGGCCCGGCGGATACGCAGTATTTT. Its protein is CASSMIAVGPADTQYF.

The chain couples TRBV6-4 to TRBJ2-3; 12 nucleotides line up with TRBD2. The junction had 2 bases not matched to a gene; V was cut back by 5 bases and J by 2 bases. Germline V gene lookup returns CDR1 MRHNA and CDR2 SNTAGT. This CDR3 comprises 15 residues. The CDR3 DNA reads as TGTGCCAGCAGTCGGACTAGCGGGGACACAGATACGCAGTATTTT. Translation gives CASSRTSGDTDTQYF.

This rearrangement joins TRBV27 to TRBJ2-5; TRBD2 agrees at 9 bases. CDR1 and CDR2 (germline): MNHEY, SMNVEV (reference sequence). The CDR3 contains 16 residues. V was pared by 2 bases and J by 4 bases, with 8 bases of the junction left unmatched. Written as DNA, the CDR3 is TGTGCCAGCAGTTTACGAGCGGGAGGCCCTCGAGAGACCCAGTACTTC. Amino acids: CASSLRAGGPRETQYF.

The rearrangement joins TRBV15 to TRBJ1-2; 7 nucleotides match TRBD1. After removal of 3 bases from V and 5 bases from J, the junction contained 3 bases not matched to a gene. The CDR3 has 13 residues. Germline V gives CDR1 LNHNV, CDR2 YYDKDF (reference sequence). The CDR3 here is CATSSQGDYGYTF. CDR3 in DNA: TGTGCCACCAGCAGTCAGGGGGATTATGGCTACACCTTC. The full variable domain, in which reference TRBV15 and TRBJ1-2 provide the parts outside the CDR3, is DAMVIQNPRYQVTQFGKPVTLSCSQTLNHNVMYWYQQKSSQAPKLLFHYYDKDFNNEADTPDNFQSRRPNTSFCFLDIRSPGLGDTAMYLCATSSQGDYGYTFGSGTRLTVV.

This clone turned up a few times. The chain has TRBV19 and TRBJ1-1, with 7 bases matching TRBD1. Germline loops: CDR1 LNHDA, CDR2 SQIVND (reference sequence). V lost 6 bases, J lost 1 base, and 8 bases stayed unmatched. This CDR3 contains 15 residues. The CDR3: CASRGTVTPNTEAFF. In DNA form, the CDR3 reads TGTGCCAGTAGAGGGACAGTCACCCCGAACACTGAAGCTTTCTTT.

The chain joins TRBV19 to TRBJ2-7; 8 bases are a match to TRBD1. The V and J ends lost 5 bases and 2 bases, in that order; junction bases with no gene match: 8. This CDR3 is 15 amino acids long. Germline assignment: CDR1 LNHDA and CDR2 SQIVND (reference sequence). The CDR3 here is CASSFTRDRTYEQYF. CDR3 DNA sequence: TGTGCCAGTAGTTTTACCCGGGACAGGACCTACGAGCAGTACTTC.

The chain recombines TRBV7-3 with TRBJ2-2; 8 positions match TRBD2. There are 17 residues in the CDR3. The V segment lost 7 bases and the J segment 0 bases; nucleotides outside the gene matches: 10. CDR1 is SGHTA, CDR2 FQGTGA, per germline. CDR3 in amino acids: CASNLIRGGSNTGELFF. Written as DNA, the CDR3 is TGTGCCAGCAACTTGATACGGGGGGGCTCGAACACCGGGGAGCTGTTTTTT.

V is TRBV9 and J is TRBJ2-3; TRBD2 matches 9 bases. V was pared by 4 bases and J by 2 bases, with 8 bases of the junction left unmatched. CDR1 and CDR2 (germline): SGDLS, YYNGEE. This CDR3 comprises 16 residues. CDR3 in amino acids: CASSRMTSGDTDTQYF. The CDR3 region has the DNA TGTGCCAGCAGCCGAATGACTAGCGGCGACACAGATACGCAGTATTTT.

The J gene is TRBJ1-2, the V gene TRBV10-3; D gene unclear. Germline assignment: CDR1 ENHRY and CDR2 SYGVKD. The CDR3 contains 14 residues. V lost 0 bases to trimming and J lost 3 bases, with 8 bases between them. CDR3 in amino acids: CAISESEADYGYTF. DNA of the CDR3: TGTGCCATCAGTGAGTCCGAGGCGGACTATGGCTACACCTTC.

The chain links TRBV19 to TRBJ2-1; 7 nucleotides line up with TRBD2. CDR3 length: 14 amino acids. The V gene's germline CDR1 is LNHDA and CDR2 SQIVND (reference sequence). V gave up 7 bases and J gave up 7 bases; unmatched junction bases: 10. CDR3 sequence (DNA): TGTGCCAGTACGTGGGGGGATAGCGGGAATGAGCAGTTCTTC. This encodes CASTWGDSGNEQFF. The full variable domain, completed using reference TRBV19 and TRBJ2-1, is DGGITQSPKYLFRKEGQNVTLSCEQNLNHDAMYWYRQDPGQGLRLIYYSQIVNDFQKGDIAEGYSVSREKKESFPLTVTSAQKNPTAFYLCASTWGDSGNEQFFGPGTRLTVL.

This rearrangement joins TRBV6-5 to TRBJ1-6; 9 positions agree with TRBD1. CDR1 and CDR2 from the germline V gene are MNHEY and SVGAGI. The CDR3 consists of 15 residues. V dropped 6 bases and J dropped 10; count of bases not matched to a gene: 10. CDR3 DNA sequence: TGTGCCAGCAGCAGGACAGGGGCAAGGGCATCACCCCTCCACTTT. Translation: CASSRTGARASPLHF.

The chain has TRBV28 and TRBJ2-3; 7 bases align to TRBD2. CDR1 is MDHEN and CDR2 is SYDVKM in the germline V gene. The CDR3 has 15 amino acids. The trim removed 3 bases at V and 5 bases at J, leaving 8 bases unmatched. Here the CDR3 reads CASSLGTTNRDTQYF. CDR3 nucleotide sequence: TGTGCCAGCAGTTTGGGGACTACCAACCGAGATACGCAGTATTTT.

A few counts support this clone. The chain uses TRBV28 and TRBJ1-5, with a weak D call TRBD1 (6 bases). The CDR3 runs to 17 residues. V lost 7 bases and J 2 bases, leaving 21 bases between the germline ends. The germline CDR1 and CDR2 sequences are MDHEN and SYDVKM. CDR3 in amino acids: CASISGAQPDGNQPQHF. CDR3 DNA sequence: TGTGCCAGCATTTCAGGGGCCCAACCCGATGGCAATCAGCCCCAGCATTTT.

The chain employs TRBV6-5 and TRBJ2-2; the D is unclear. The germline V gene encodes CDR1 MNHEY and CDR2 SVGAGI. The CDR3 length is 12 residues. Trimming left V 1 base short and J 7 bases short, with 4 bases between. CDR3 sequence reads: CASSYFGGELFF. CDR3 bases: TGTGCCAGCAGTTACTTCGGCGGGGAGCTGTTTTTT.

The chain employs TRBV6-1 and TRBJ2-7, with 7 nucleotides matching TRBD1. Germline V gene sequence: CDR1 MNHNS, CDR2 SASEGT. The length of the CDR3 is 17 residues. The V segment lost 2 bases and the J segment 4 bases; nucleotides outside the gene matches: 14. The CDR3 reads CASSETGAVGPEYEQYF. The CDR3, as DNA: TGTGCCAGCAGTGAAACAGGGGCTGTTGGTCCAGAATACGAGCAGTACTTC.